This TCR beta chain was identified in a study of cytomegalovirus exposure and HLA in healthy donors. Overall study: Counted in an early data release were about 85 million unique TCRs from HLA-typed donors. The study's findings and limits: The listing of 150 to 200 TCR beta chains classed them as cytomegalovirus-associated. Earlier findings revealed that most TCR beta V segments proved productive either about 90% or about 30% of the time.

As concerns this clone: Its antigen remains unknown.

Trimming removed 6 bases from V and 5 bases from J; junction bases left unmatched: 3. The CDR3 loop spans 13 amino acids. Germline V gene sequence: CDR1 MNHEY, CDR2 SVGAGI. The PCR contained 60 Vbeta and 13 Jbeta primers. Repertoires were generated with immunoSEQ multiplex PCR, while TCRdb's copy carries only in-frame clones and drops some. Of approximately 76,000 clones listed, 63% are singletons. The chain links TRBV6-5 to TRBJ2-5; 10 nucleotides align to TRBD1. Sequencing input: PBMCs. The clonotype originates from a man aged 30 to 45 in good health and CMV-seropositive. The CDR3 region has the DNA TGTGCCAGCAGGAGACAGGGGGCTGAGACCCAGTACTTC. Its protein is CASRRQGAETQYF.